This passage covers 29 T cell receptor beta chains from one sample sequenced in a study of OX40 agonist ivuxolimab in advanced cancers. The protocol was immunoSEQ multiplex PCR, while the TCRdb copy is restricted to in-frame clones and leaves out a portion. The data show fewer than 65,000 clones, with approximately 79% seen just once and 3.5% to 4.5% held by the top ten. Source: CD4+ or CD8+ T cells sorted from blood, taken in a trial of the OX40 agonist ivuxolimab. All receptors come from an adult with an advanced solid tumor such as melanoma, head and neck, liver or kidney cancer.

In regard to this clone: One end of the junction is discordant with germline, which a read error may explain. V is TRBV6-5 and J is TRBJ2-2; D is uncertain. The CDR3 totals 11 residues. The germline V gene has CDR1 MNHEY and CDR2 SVGAGI. The DNA of the CDR3 is TGTGCCAGCAGGAACTCCGGGGAGCTGTTTTTT. Translating it yields CASRNSGELFF.

The chain joins TRBV15 to TRBJ1-6; no definite D call. The V gene's germline CDR1 is LNHNV and CDR2 YYDKDF (reference sequence). Deletions cut 8 bases from V and 2 bases from J, with 10 bases between. This CDR3 contains 14 residues. CDR3 amino acids: CATGVYAYNSPLHF. CDR3 DNA: TGTGCCACCGGAGTATACGCCTATAATTCACCCCTCCACTTT.

This chain links TRBV5-6 with TRBJ2-5, with TRBD1 matching 8 bases. The CDR3 loop spans 17 amino acids. The V and J ends lost 4 bases and 3 bases, in that order; junction bases with no gene match: 14. The V gene's germline CDR1 is SGHDT and CDR2 YYEEEE. CDR3 protein: CASSGRGRTGFEETQYF. CDR3 nucleotide sequence: TGTGCCAGCAGCGGCCGGGGGCGGACAGGGTTTGAAGAGACCCAGTACTTC.

The J gene is TRBJ1-5, the V gene TRBV5-6, with 7 positions matching TRBD1. The V gene's germline CDR1 is SGHDT and CDR2 YYEEEE. J lost 4 bases, V lost 4 bases, and 5 bases had no gene match. This CDR3 spans 14 amino acids. For the CDR3, the DNA is TGTGCCAGCAGCCTATGGGACAGAAATCAGCCCCAGCATTTT. Translated: CASSLWDRNQPQHF. Full variable domain (missing parts from reference TRBV5-6 and TRBJ1-5): DAGVTQSPTHLIKTRGQQVTLRCSPKSGHDTVSWYQQALGQGPQFIFQYYEEEERQRGNFPDRFSGHQFPNYSSELNVNALLLGDSALYLCASSLWDRNQPQHFGDGTRLSIL.

The CDR3 DNA reads TGCGCCAGCAGCCACGGAAGATCTGTATCGGGACACCATGCGTTTCGGCAGTACTTC. It codes for CASSHGRSVSGHHAFRQYF. The chain links TRBV4-1 to TRBJ2-7; D is perhaps TRBD1 (6 bases). The V gene lost 3 bases and the J gene lost 9 bases, with 33 bases spanning the gap. Germline V gene lookup returns CDR1 MGHRA and CDR2 YSYEKL. The CDR3 spans 19 residues.

V usage is TRBV19 and J usage is TRBJ1-5, with 8 bases that match TRBD1. Germline V lookup: CDR1 LNHDA, CDR2 SQIVND (reference sequence). Trimming cost V 7 bases and J 9 bases; bases outside gene matches: 14. This CDR3 is built from 15 residues. In DNA form, the CDR3 reads TGTGCCAGTACCCGAGGACAGGGCGGTGTTGGGCCCCAGCATTTT. Amino acids: CASTRGQGGVGPQHF.

The gene calls are TRBV29-1 and TRBJ2-3; D ambiguous. V lost 2 bases, J lost 3 bases, and 9 bases lay in between. CDR1 is SQVTM and CDR2 is ANQGSEA in the germline V gene. The CDR3 consists of 13 residues. The CDR3 DNA reads TGCAGCGTTGAACTTGGGTTTACAGATACGCAGTATTTT. It is translated as CSVELGFTDTQYF.

V usage is TRBV4-3 and J usage is TRBJ1-6; 7 nucleotides line up with TRBD1. Germline V CDR1 and CDR2: LGHNA, YSLEER. This CDR3 is built from 15 residues. J gave up 9 bases and V 1 base, and 6 bases lay outside the gene matches. Written as DNA, the CDR3 is TGCGCCAGCAGCCAAGCAGACAGGGAAACTTCACCCCTCCACTTT. This sequence encodes CASSQADRETSPLHF.

This clone showed up just once. The chain joins TRBV7-2 to TRBJ2-3; D not certain. Germline values: CDR1 SGHTA, CDR2 FQGNSA. V was shortened by 5 bases and J by 1 base, with 10 bases between the two germline ends. The CDR3 is 14 amino acids. In DNA, the CDR3 is TGTGCCAGCAGCCCAAACCGTGGCACAGATACGCAGTATTTT. This codes for CASSPNRGTDTQYF.

This clone was counted between two and nine times. The CDR3 DNA is TGTGCCAGCAGTGAAGGCGCGGGGACAAGTCATAATGAAAAACTGTTTTTT. Its protein product is CASSEGAGTSHNEKLFF. The V gene is TRBV6-1, the J gene TRBJ1-4; D perhaps matches TRBD1 (6 bases). Between the trimmed V and J ends, which lost 1 base and 4 bases, there was a span of 16 bases. From germline, CDR1 is MNHNS and CDR2 SASEGT. The CDR3 length is 17 residues.

The rearrangement joins TRBV6-6 to TRBJ2-2, with D possibly matching TRBD2 (6 bases). The CDR3 has 13 amino acids. Looked up from germline, CDR1 is MNHNY and CDR2 is SVGAGI (reference sequence). Trimming removed 4 bases from V and 8 bases from J, with 11 bases in between. The chain's CDR3 is CASSSRGGGELFF. The CDR3 coding sequence is TGTGCCAGCAGTTCTCGGGGAGGTGGGGAGCTGTTTTTT.

The V and J genes are TRBV7-9 and TRBJ2-7, with 10 nucleotides matching TRBD2. Germline V CDR1 and CDR2: SEHNR, FQNEAQ (reference sequence). After removal of 4 bases from V and 0 bases from J, the junction contained 9 bases not matched to a gene. The CDR3 is 17 amino acids. Here the CDR3 reads CASSWGAGGLGSYEQYF. As DNA, the CDR3 is TGTGCCAGCAGCTGGGGAGCGGGGGGGCTCGGCTCCTACGAGCAGTACTTC.

V usage is TRBV28 and J usage is TRBJ2-7, with D maybe TRBD2 (7 bases). Trimming stripped 5 bases from V and 3 bases from J, with 20 bases between. Per the germline V gene, CDR1 is MDHEN and CDR2 is SYDVKM. The CDR3 runs 16 residues. CDR3: CASSLPVKGGNYEQYF. The CDR3 DNA reads TGTGCCAGCAGTCTCCCAGTGAAGGGGGGGAACTACGAGCAGTACTTC.

The CDR3 region is CASSPGVSSYNEQFF. CDR3 nucleotide sequence: TGCGCCAGCAGCCCAGGGGTCTCTTCCTACAATGAGCAGTTCTTC. The V gene is TRBV5-1, the J gene TRBJ2-1, with D maybe TRBD1 (6 bases). The CDR3 has 15 amino acids. V gave up 4 bases and J gave up 1 base, with 12 bases separating them. Looked up from germline, CDR1 is SGHRS and CDR2 is YFSETQ.

The rearrangement links TRBV5-1 to TRBJ2-4; tentatively, D is TRBD2 (6 bases). Trimming left V 0 bases short and J 0 bases short, with 10 bases between. CDR1 is SGHRS, CDR2 YFSETQ, per germline. The CDR3 is made up of 16 amino acids. The CDR3 protein is CASSLAGELAKNIQYF. CDR3 sequence (DNA): TGCGCCAGCAGCTTGGCGGGAGAGCTAGCCAAAAACATTCAGTACTTC. Full variable domain (rest looked up from reference TRBV5-1 and TRBJ2-4): KAGVTQTPRYLIKTRGQQVTLSCSPISGHRSVSWYQQTPGQGLQFLFEYFSETQRNKGNFPGRFSGRQFSNSRSEMNVSTLELGDSALYLCASSLAGELAKNIQYFGAGTRLSVL.

The J gene is TRBJ1-3, the V gene TRBV27; D is ambiguous. Trimming removed 0 bases from V and 0 bases from J, with 15 bases in between. Germline CDR1 and CDR2: MNHEY and SMNVEV (reference sequence). The CDR3 consists of 18 residues. The DNA for the CDR3 is TGTGCCAGCAGTTTATCCTCCCCCCGGTGGTCCTCTGGAAACACCATATATTTT. Translated: CASSLSSPRWSSGNTIYF.

The V call is TRBV10-1, the J call TRBJ2-7, with a tentative D call TRBD1 (6 bases). Germline V gene data show CDR1 as WNHNN and CDR2 as SYGVQD (reference sequence). Trimming removed 5 bases at V and 5 bases at J, with 22 bases between. The CDR3 spans 16 residues. This chain's CDR3 is CASSSELRRPGDEQYF. The CDR3 DNA follows: TGCGCCAGCAGTAGCGAACTCAGGAGACCAGGGGACGAGCAGTACTTC.

V gene TRBV4-1 combines with J gene TRBJ1-6, with TRBD1 identical over 7 bases. The CDR3 covers 16 residues. The V and J ends lost 0 bases and 4 bases, in that order; junction bases with no gene match: 3. CDR1 and CDR2 (germline): MGHRA, YSYEKL. CDR3 region: CASSQETGTYNSPLHF. The CDR3 bases are TGCGCCAGCAGCCAAGAGACAGGGACTTATAATTCACCCCTCCACTTT.

V gene TRBV15 combines with J gene TRBJ1-1; D might be TRBD1 (5 bases). V was trimmed by 8 bases and J by 0 bases, leaving 10 bases between them. CDR3 length: 13 amino acids. Germline CDR1 LNHNV, CDR2 YYDKDF (reference sequence). This chain's CDR3 is CATGDSLNTEAFF. CDR3 bases: TGTGCCACCGGAGACAGTTTGAACACTGAAGCTTTCTTT.

V and J are TRBV5-1 and TRBJ1-2; a possible D gene is TRBD1 (5 bases). Germline V gives CDR1 SGHRS, CDR2 YFSETQ. The CDR3 is made up of 14 amino acids. Between the trimmed V and J ends, which lost 6 bases and 8 bases, there was a span of 20 bases. The CDR3 protein is CASTKGEGFDGYTF. The CDR3 coding sequence is TGCGCCAGCACCAAAGGGGAGGGCTTTGACGGCTACACCTTC.

The chain couples TRBV6-6 to TRBJ1-2; D is ambiguous. This CDR3 contains 13 residues. Looked up from germline, CDR1 is MNHNY and CDR2 is SVGAGI (reference sequence). The V gene lost 7 bases and the J gene lost 4 bases, with 13 bases spanning the gap. The CDR3 reads CASKGRRPYGYTF. As DNA, the CDR3 is TGTGCCAGCAAGGGCAGACGGCCCTATGGCTACACCTTC.

The chain uses TRBV6-7 and TRBJ2-1; D is undetermined. TRBV6-7 is known as an ORF, though its function is uncertain. The V end lost 7 bases, the J end lost 4 bases, and 8 bases lay between the germline ends. The CDR3 consists of 12 residues. The CDR3 protein is CASTLSYNEQFF. CDR3 nucleotides: TGTGCCAGCACCCTATCATACAATGAGCAGTTCTTC.

This clone was seen only once. The chain has TRBV11-2 and TRBJ1-1; D is undetermined. Germline V gene data show CDR1 as SGHAT and CDR2 as FQNNGV. The CDR3 totals 14 residues. The V end lost 5 bases, the J end lost 3 bases, and 13 bases lay between the germline ends. CDR3 loop: CASSPRVADTEAFF. The CDR3 DNA is TGTGCCAGCAGCCCTAGGGTGGCAGACACTGAAGCTTTCTTT.

The genes are TRBV5-5 and TRBJ1-2; D uncertain. Germline V gene lookup returns CDR1 SGHKS and CDR2 YYEKEE (reference sequence). Trimming removed 3 bases at V and 4 bases at J, with 16 bases between. The length of the CDR3 is 15 residues. The chain's CDR3 is CASSSNLRESYGYTF. The CDR3 DNA follows: TGTGCCAGCAGCTCTAATCTCCGGGAGAGCTATGGCTACACCTTC. The whole variable domain, filled in from reference TRBV5-5 and TRBJ1-2, reads DAGVTQSPTHLIKTRGQQVTLRCSPISGHKSVSWYQQVLGQGPQFIFQYYEKEERGRGNFPDRFSARQFPNYSSELNVNALLLGDSALYLCASSSNLRESYGYTFGSGTRLTVV.

This clone was found a few times. The CDR3 reads CASSLTPDGPAVAFF. The CDR3 region has the DNA TGTGCCAGCAGCTTGACCCCGGACGGCCCTGCTGTGGCTTTCTTT. V is TRBV7-6 and J is TRBJ1-1; D not resolved. The V and J ends lost 3 bases and 11 bases respectively, with 22 bases between them. In germline, CDR1 is SGHVS, CDR2 FNYEAQ. The CDR3 sequence is 15 residues long.

This clone was detected only once. The V gene is TRBV5-1, the J gene TRBJ2-7; maybe TRBD1 (6 bases). Germline CDR1 and CDR2: SGHRS and YFSETQ. V lost 3 bases, J lost 4 bases, and 8 bases lay in between. CDR3 size: 12 residues. For the CDR3, the DNA is TGCGCCAGCAGCTACGGGACATACGAGCAGTACTTC. This translates into CASSYGTYEQYF.

The genes are TRBV6-5 and TRBJ2-7; weak D call: TRBD2 (6 bases). Germline lookup yields CDR1 MNHEY and CDR2 SVGAGI. The CDR3 covers 12 residues. Trimming pared 7 bases from V and 10 bases from J, leaving 17 bases between. DNA for the CDR3: TGTGCCAGCACCTCGGGACTCCACATACAGTACTTC. This codes for CASTSGLHIQYF.

In this sample, this clone turned up a few times. The rearrangement links TRBV7-3 to TRBJ1-1; D is uncertain. Germline V CDR1 and CDR2: SGHTA, FQGTGA. This CDR3 has 11 residues. Between the trimmed V and J ends, which lost 7 bases and 7 bases, there was a span of 10 bases. The CDR3 region is CASIREREAFF. The CDR3 DNA follows: TGTGCCAGCATCCGAGAACGTGAAGCTTTCTTT.

The sample holds a few counts of this clone. The chain has TRBV5-1 and TRBJ1-1, with D possibly being TRBD1 (6 bases). Germline V lookup: CDR1 SGHRS, CDR2 YFSETQ. The CDR3 loop spans 15 amino acids. Trimming pared 2 bases from V and 1 base from J, leaving 12 bases between. CDR3 bases: TGCGCCAGCAGCTTACAGACAGGCTCGAACACTGAAGCTTTCTTT. The encoded protein is CASSLQTGSNTEAFF. Complete variable domain (other parts from reference TRBV5-1 and TRBJ1-1): KAGVTQTPRYLIKTRGQQVTLSCSPISGHRSVSWYQQTPGQGLQFLFEYFSETQRNKGNFPGRFSGRQFSNSRSEMNVSTLELGDSALYLCASSLQTGSNTEAFFGQGTRLTVV.